The 6 T cell receptor beta chains below were found in one sample sequenced in a study of T-cell reconstitution after alpha-beta-depleted transplantation in children. The library targeted TCRbeta and was prepared with unique molecular identifiers. One entry per CDR3 protein, called by TCRdb with MiXCR from the PCR reads. This sample has roughly 790,000 distinct CDR3 sequences; around 17% occur once, and the top ten carry 5%. Sequenced here: PBMCs, mostly from graft donor cells, sampled 360 days after TCRalphabeta/CD19-depleted stem cell transplant. The source is a male patient aged 10 to 17 who had a stem cell transplant for acute lymphoblastic leukemia, so the T cells may come from the graft donor.

This clonotype has only a few counts. This chain uses TRBV7-9 with TRBJ1-1; D not resolved. CDR1 is SEHNR and CDR2 is FQNEAQ in the germline V gene (reference sequence). The CDR3 runs to 16 residues. V lost 1 base and J lost 1, with 13 bases in between. DNA for the CDR3: TGTGCCAGCAGCTTAGGGGATGGGTGGGCGAACACTGAAGCTTTCTTT. Translating it yields CASSLGDGWANTEAFF.

The gene calls are TRBV25-1 and TRBJ2-2; TRBD2 aligns across 8 bases. The trim removed 3 bases at V and 8 bases at J, leaving 11 bases unmatched. This CDR3 is built from 16 residues. Germline CDR1 reads MGHDK; CDR2 reads SYGVNS. The CDR3 loop reads CASSDRSGGRRGELFF. The CDR3 DNA sequence: TGTGCCAGCAGTGATAGAAGCGGGGGTCGAAGGGGGGAGCTGTTTTTT.

This clonotype was counted only a few times. This sequence joins TRBV6-5 and TRBJ2-1, with D unresolved. V gave up 0 bases and J gave up 5 bases, with 11 bases separating them. This CDR3 spans 15 amino acids. In germline, CDR1 is MNHEY, CDR2 SVGAGI. The CDR3, as DNA: TGTGCCAGCAGTTACTCACCGGGTCAGCACAATGAGCAGTTCTTC. Protein sequence: CASSYSPGQHNEQFF.

The chain joins TRBV6-5 to TRBJ1-2; D is unresolved. Germline values: CDR1 MNHEY, CDR2 SVGAGI. This CDR3 spans 15 amino acids. V dropped 0 bases and J dropped 6 bases, with 14 bases sitting between them. The CDR3 spells CASSYSRPPGDGYTF. CDR3 nucleotides: TGTGCCAGCAGTTACTCGAGGCCCCCGGGTGATGGCTACACCTTC.

The rearrangement uses TRBV20-1 and TRBJ2-7; D unclear. The germline V and J ends were trimmed by 3 bases and 3 bases, with 12 bases remaining between them. The CDR3 length is 13 residues. CDR1 DFQATT and CDR2 SNEGSKA come from the germline V gene (reference sequence). The CDR3: CSASSRIVYEQYF. Here the CDR3 DNA reads TGCAGTGCTAGCAGCAGAATCGTCTACGAGCAGTACTTC.

This clonotype was observed a handful of times. The rearrangement uses TRBV6-2 or TRBV6-3 and TRBJ2-2, with D perhaps being TRBD1 or TRBD2 (6 bases each). In germline, CDR1 is MNHEY, CDR2 SVGEGT. The CDR3 covers 16 residues. V lost 7 bases and J 5 bases, leaving 20 bases between the germline ends. CDR3 in amino acids: CASTERGPLGTGELFF. CDR3 DNA: TGTGCCAGCACCGAACGGGGGCCTCTCGGGACCGGGGAGCTGTTTTTT.